Each of the 15 T cell receptor beta chains below was sequenced from the same sample in a study of radiotherapy plus CTLA-4 blockade in lung cancer (dated by TCRdb to between 2017 and 2018). Library creation used the immunoSEQ multiplex PCR assay. Drawn from immuneACCESS, this table holds only the in-frame rearrangements with V and J called that TCRdb kept. Clones are partly lost; checked studies trace under half to an unresolved V gene and leave the rest unexplained. For this sample the table gives tens of thousands of clones, of which 60% to 80% were detected only once. Of the sample, 2% to 2.5% is held by the ten largest clones. Material: peripheral blood, obtained from a patient treated with radiotherapy plus ipilimumab. The receptors were gathered from a human donor with non-small cell lung cancer whose response to radiotherapy plus ipilimumab could not be evaluated.

This chain joins TRBV5-1 and TRBJ2-2; D not resolved. V was shortened by 0 bases and J by 2 bases, with 5 bases between the two germline ends. Germline CDR1 SGHRS, CDR2 YFSETQ. This CDR3 has 14 residues. The CDR3 is CASSLATNTGELFF. The CDR3 coding sequence is TGCGCCAGCAGCTTGGCTACCAACACCGGGGAGCTGTTTTTT.

This clone came up once. The V and J genes are TRBV19 and TRBJ2-6, with no clear D. V gave up 9 bases and J gave up 1 base, with 22 bases separating them. Per germline, CDR1 LNHDA and CDR2 SQIVND (reference sequence). The CDR3 is 18 amino acids. The CDR3 sequence: CASKPVFPVPSGANVLTF. CDR3 bases: TGTGCCAGCAAGCCGGTCTTTCCCGTTCCTTCTGGGGCCAACGTCCTGACTTTC.

V gene TRBV7-2 combines with J gene TRBJ2-7, with no clear D. Trimming stripped 1 base from V and 4 bases from J, with 8 bases between. CDR3 length equals 13 residues. Germline CDR1 reads SGHTA; CDR2 reads FQGNSA. The CDR3 loop is CASSLVSAYEQYF. The CDR3 DNA reads TGTGCCAGCAGCTTAGTCAGCGCGTACGAGCAGTACTTC.

V and J are TRBV5-1 and TRBJ2-1; 11 bases align to TRBD2. The J segment lost 7 bases and the V segment lost 2 bases, leaving 5 bases of the junction unmatched. Germline V gene data show CDR1 as SGHRS and CDR2 as YFSETQ. CDR3 length: 15 amino acids. The CDR3 region has the DNA TGCGCCAGCAGCTTACAGACTAGCGGGGTTAATGAGCAGTTCTTC. Amino acid sequence: CASSLQTSGVNEQFF.

As concerns this clone: Additional DNA sequences in this sample encode the identical CDR3. The CDR3: CASSPGRGGGRETQYF. The CDR3 region has the DNA TGCGCCAGCAGCCCGGGTCGTGGTGGGGGCAGGGAGACCCAGTACTTC. The chain has TRBV5-1 and TRBJ2-5; weak D call: TRBD1 (6 bases). Germline V gene sequence: CDR1 SGHRS, CDR2 YFSETQ. The CDR3 length is 16 residues. With 4 bases removed from V and 5 bases from J, the gap between germline ends came to 21 bases.

The chain links TRBV5-1 to TRBJ2-2, with 11 bases matching TRBD1. CDR3 length equals 18 residues. The J segment lost 2 bases and the V segment lost 4 bases, leaving 10 bases of the junction unmatched. CDR1 is SGHRS and CDR2 is YFSETQ in the germline V gene. The CDR3 DNA is TGCGCCAGCAGCGTACCGGGACAGGGGGGCCTCAACACCGGGGAGCTGTTTTTT. It translates to CASSVPGQGGLNTGELFF. Together with reference TRBV5-1 and TRBJ2-2, the CDR3 gives the full variable domain: KAGVTQTPRYLIKTRGQQVTLSCSPISGHRSVSWYQQTPGQGLQFLFEYFSETQRNKGNFPGRFSGRQFSNSRSEMNVSTLELGDSALYLCASSVPGQGGLNTGELFFGEGSRLTVL.

The chain is built from TRBV19 and TRBJ1-5, with D possibly TRBD1 on 6 matching bases. With 6 bases removed from V and 1 base from J, the gap between germline ends came to 13 bases. Germline-derived CDR1 and CDR2 are LNHDA and SQIVND (reference sequence). CDR3 length: 15 residues. The CDR3 DNA is TGTGCCAGTAGGGGGGGGCGCGGGAGCAATCAGCCCCAGCATTTT. Translating gives CASRGGRGSNQPQHF.

A single count supports this clone. The chain uses TRBV19 and TRBJ1-5; D is perhaps TRBD1 (6 bases). The CDR3 is 14 residues long. Germline V gene lookup returns CDR1 LNHDA and CDR2 SQIVND (reference sequence). Trimming took 7 bases from V and 0 from J, leaving 10 bases between them. CDR3 in DNA: TGTGCCAGTAAACAGGGCTATAGCAATCAGCCCCAGCATTTT. Translation: CASKQGYSNQPQHF.

The gene calls are TRBV25-1 and TRBJ2-5, with D perhaps TRBD2 (6 bases). There are 15 residues in the CDR3. The germline V gene encodes CDR1 MGHDK and CDR2 SYGVNS. The V gene lost 3 bases and the J gene lost 5 bases, with 16 bases spanning the gap. This CDR3 is CASSDPRGYGETQYF. The CDR3 bases are TGTGCCAGCAGTGACCCGCGGGGTTACGGGGAGACCCAGTACTTC.

This chain connects TRBV27 to TRBJ2-3; 9 nucleotides line up with TRBD2. The germline V gene encodes CDR1 MNHEY and CDR2 SMNVEV (reference sequence). J lost 2 bases, V lost 7 bases, and 10 bases had no gene match. The CDR3 sequence is 16 residues long. CDR3 region: CASKPGAGGPTDTQYF. In nucleotides, the CDR3 is TGTGCCAGCAAGCCCGGGGCGGGAGGGCCCACAGATACGCAGTATTTT.

The chain combines TRBV6-1 with TRBJ2-3; the D gene is possibly TRBD1 (6 bases). This CDR3 has 13 amino acids. CDR1 and CDR2 from the germline V gene are MNHNS and SASEGT. V gave up 5 bases and J gave up 5 bases, with 11 bases separating them. The CDR3: CASSFQGIDTQYF. The CDR3 DNA sequence: TGTGCCAGCAGTTTCCAGGGGATAGATACGCAGTATTTT.

The chain is built from TRBV27 and TRBJ1-4, with 9 bases lining up with TRBD1. Germline CDR1 is MNHEY and CDR2 is SMNVEV (reference sequence). The CDR3 consists of 17 residues. V shed 5 bases and J 0 bases; nucleotides not matched to a gene: 7. The CDR3 here is CASSARGTGTTNEKLFF. CDR3 nucleotides: TGTGCCAGCAGTGCCAGAGGGACAGGGACAACTAATGAAAAACTGTTTTTT.

The gene calls are TRBV9 and TRBJ2-1, with TRBD1 identical over 10 bases. CDR1 is SGDLS and CDR2 is YYNGEE in the germline V gene. The CDR3 has 16 amino acids. The V and J ends lost 0 bases and 2 bases, in that order; junction bases with no gene match: 2. The CDR3 DNA reads TGTGCCAGCAGCGTAGGAGGGACAGGGGCCTACAATGAGCAGTTCTTC. It yields the protein CASSVGGTGAYNEQFF. The complete variable domain, with remaining parts taken from reference TRBV9 and TRBJ2-1, reads DSGVTQTPKHLITATGQRVTLRCSPRSGDLSVYWYQQSLDQGLQFLIQYYNGEERAKGNILERFSAQQFPDLHSELNLSSLELGDSALYFCASSVGGTGAYNEQFFGPGTRLTVL.

This clone has a single count. The chain has TRBV15 and TRBJ1-2, with a possible D match to TRBD1 (6 bases). V lost 4 bases and J 7 bases, leaving 16 bases between the germline ends. Germline-derived CDR1 and CDR2 are LNHNV and YYDKDF (reference sequence). This CDR3 is built from 14 residues. The DNA for the CDR3 is TGTGCCACCAGCAATTTAAGGACAGAAGGTGGCTACACCTTC. It yields the protein CATSNLRTEGGYTF.

The chain links TRBV7-9 to TRBJ1-4; 8 nucleotides match TRBD1. CDR1 SEHNR and CDR2 FQNEAQ come from the germline V gene (reference sequence). V lost 5 bases and J lost 4; bases outside the gene matches: 9. This CDR3 has 16 amino acids. For the CDR3, the DNA is TGTGCCAGCAGCCAACCTCCGGGACAGGTTAATGAAAAACTGTTTTTT. As protein: CASSQPPGQVNEKLFF.